A single sample gave rise to the 21 T cell receptor beta chains below, sequenced in a study of T cells after yellow fever vaccination. TCRdb processed the 5' RACE reads anew with MiXCR; each CDR3 protein has one entry. The table includes 310,000 or so distinct CDR3 sequences, around 7.3% detected once. The sample consisted of PBMCs, taken 45 days after the first yellow fever vaccination. Receptors originate from a man younger than 30 who received the YFV17D yellow fever vaccine.

The rearrangement links TRBV29-1 to TRBJ1-1; TRBD1 aligns across 9 bases. Germline V CDR1 and CDR2: SQVTM, ANQGSEA. The CDR3 loop spans 13 amino acids. Trimming took 6 bases from V and 5 from J; bases not matched to a gene: 7. The CDR3: CSVIAGQGTEAFF. CDR3 sequence (DNA): TGCAGCGTCATTGCGGGACAGGGAACTGAAGCTTTCTTT.

This chain connects TRBV5-6 to TRBJ2-5, with TRBD2 matching 11 bases. V lost 4 bases, J lost 2 bases, and 7 bases stayed unmatched. CDR3 length: 16 amino acids. Germline V CDR1 and CDR2: SGHDT, YYEEEE. The CDR3 protein is CASSPTLAGAQETQYF. For the CDR3, the DNA is TGTGCCAGCAGCCCTACACTAGCGGGGGCTCAAGAGACCCAGTACTTC.

The rearrangement uses TRBV5-4 and TRBJ2-7, with TRBD2 matching over 10 bases. Germline CDR1 SGHNT, CDR2 YYREEE (reference sequence). CDR3 length equals 16 residues. Unmatched junction bases numbered 10, after V lost 4 bases and J lost 3 bases. The DNA of the CDR3 is TGTGCCAGCAGCCGGGGAGCGGGGGGGGATCTCTACGAGCAGTACTTC. It is translated as CASSRGAGGDLYEQYF. The full variable domain, its missing parts supplied by reference TRBV5-4 and TRBJ2-7, is ETGVTQSPTHLIKTRGQQVTLRCSSQSGHNTVSWYQQALGQGPQFIFQYYREEENGRGNFPPRFSGLQFPNYSSELNVNALELDDSALYLCASSRGAGGDLYEQYFGPGTRLTVT.

In its sample, this clonotype was seen a few times. This rearrangement joins TRBV18 to TRBJ1-1; D is possibly TRBD1 (5 bases). The CDR3 runs 14 residues. The V end was cut by 3 bases, the J end by 1 base, with 9 bases between. Germline-derived CDR1 and CDR2 are KGHSH and LQKENI. The CDR3 sequence: CASSPAGQNTEAFF. The CDR3 nucleotides are TGTGCCAGCTCACCTGCAGGACAGAACACTGAAGCTTTCTTT.

The sample holds many counts of this clonotype. The chain recombines TRBV12-3 or TRBV12-4 with TRBJ1-6, with D possibly matching TRBD1 (5 bases). This CDR3 spans 16 amino acids. Trimming stripped 5 bases from V and 8 bases from J, with 19 bases between. CDR3 sequence: CASSTDADSNHSPLHF. CDR3 DNA sequence: TGTGCCAGCAGTACCGACGCCGACAGCAATCATTCACCCCTCCACTTT.

V usage is TRBV18 and J usage is TRBJ2-2; tentatively, D is TRBD1 (5 bases). CDR1 is KGHSH, CDR2 LQKENI, per germline. V gave up 0 bases and J gave up 5 bases, with 13 bases separating them. The CDR3 loop spans 16 amino acids. The CDR3 bases are TGTGCCAGCTCACCACCTCCCGGACAAGCGACCGGGGAGCTGTTTTTT. It encodes CASSPPPGQATGELFF.

CDR3 amino acids: CATRGLAGDNEQFF. The DNA for the CDR3 is TGTGCCACCAGAGGACTAGCGGGGGACAATGAGCAGTTCTTC. The J gene is TRBJ2-1, the V gene TRBV24-1, with 13 nucleotides matching TRBD2. CDR3 size: 14 residues. Per germline, CDR1 KGHDR and CDR2 SFDVKD. V lost 7 bases and J lost 5; bases outside the gene matches: 1.

The chain carries TRBV10-2 and TRBJ2-3; D uncertain. CDR1 WSHSY and CDR2 SAAADI come from the germline V gene. V was trimmed by 3 bases and J by 8 bases, leaving 12 bases between them. CDR3 length: 13 amino acids. This chain's CDR3 is CASSDPESCTQYF. The CDR3 DNA follows: TGCGCCAGCAGTGACCCCGAGTCGTGTACGCAGTATTTT.

This rearrangement joins TRBV5-1 to TRBJ2-2; weak D call: TRBD2 (6 bases). The length of the CDR3 is 14 residues. Germline CDR1 and CDR2: SGHRS and YFSETQ. Trimming left V 5 bases short and J 0 bases short, with 8 bases between. The CDR3 bases are TGCGCCAGCAGGGAGGGCGCGAACACCGGGGAGCTGTTTTTT. This sequence encodes CASREGANTGELFF.

The V call is TRBV19, the J call TRBJ1-3, with a tentative D call TRBD1 (6 bases). This CDR3 has 14 amino acids. Trimming shortened V by 9 bases and J by 0 bases, and 12 bases separated the two germline ends. Germline CDR1 and CDR2: LNHDA and SQIVND (reference sequence). DNA for the CDR3: TGTGCCAGCGGACAGAGCGTCTCTGGAAACACCATATATTTT. The encoded protein is CASGQSVSGNTIYF.

This sequence joins TRBV7-2 and TRBJ2-6; the D gene is possibly TRBD1 (5 bases). Germline loops: CDR1 SGHTA, CDR2 FQGNSA. The CDR3 extends over 15 amino acids. V lost 5 bases and J lost 0, with 8 bases in between. In DNA form, the CDR3 reads TGTGCCAGCAGCGCGGACAACTCTGGGGCCAACGTCCTGACTTTC. Translated, it gives CASSADNSGANVLTF.

This clonotype was counted only a few times. This chain links TRBV7-2 with TRBJ2-4, with 7 bases aligning to TRBD1. The J segment lost 2 bases and the V segment lost 4 bases, leaving 5 bases of the junction unmatched. Germline values: CDR1 SGHTA, CDR2 FQGNSA. The CDR3 is made up of 15 amino acids. The CDR3 sequence is CASSSRQGTKNIQYF. Written as DNA, the CDR3 is TGTGCCAGCAGCTCCCGACAGGGAACCAAAAACATTCAGTACTTC.

This clonotype came up a few times. The rearrangement links TRBV29-1 to TRBJ2-7; a possible D gene is TRBD1 (5 bases). CDR3 length equals 11 residues. The germline CDR1 and CDR2 sequences are SQVTM and ANQGSEA. V lost 3 bases, J lost 3 bases, and 6 bases lay in between. The CDR3 DNA follows: TGCAGCGTTGATACAGGCTACGAGCAGTACGTC. This gives the protein CSVDTGYEQYV.

This clonotype was seen repeatedly, ten times or more. The chain couples TRBV7-2 to TRBJ2-7; 8 nucleotides match TRBD1. Trimming at V came to 5 bases and at J to 2 bases, leaving 5 bases not matched to a gene. The CDR3 has 14 residues. Germline assignment: CDR1 SGHTA and CDR2 FQGNSA. The CDR3 is CASSEGTGPYEQYF. In DNA, the CDR3 is TGTGCCAGCAGCGAGGGGACAGGCCCCTACGAGCAGTACTTC.

A few counts support this clonotype. This rearrangement joins TRBV12-3 or TRBV12-4 to TRBJ1-5, with 7 bases aligning to TRBD1. The CDR3 runs to 19 residues. Trimming cost V 6 bases and J 0 bases; bases outside gene matches: 17. The CDR3 DNA reads as TGTGCCAGCAGGCCCGAGAGGGGGCCGTTTAGGTATAGCAATCAGCCCCAGCATTTT. This gives the protein CASRPERGPFRYSNQPQHF.

The chain has TRBV5-1 and TRBJ2-1; the match to TRBD2 covers 9 bases. V was pared by 4 bases and J by 3 bases, with 11 bases of the junction left unmatched. This CDR3 spans 17 amino acids. Germline-derived CDR1 and CDR2 are SGHRS and YFSETQ. CDR3 bases: TGCGCCAGCAGCCTCCGTGGCGGGGGGGCTTTCTACAATGAGCAGTTCTTC. As protein: CASSLRGGGAFYNEQFF.

This clonotype was seen only a few times. The chain carries TRBV7-2 and TRBJ2-3, with 7 bases lining up with TRBD2. The germline V gene encodes CDR1 SGHTA and CDR2 FQGNSA. V gave up 5 bases and J gave up 4 bases; unmatched junction bases: 12. CDR3 length: 16 residues. The CDR3 coding sequence is TGTGCCAGCAGCCCTCCACGACTAGCCCTATCAGATACGCAGTATTTT. Its protein is CASSPPRLALSDTQYF.

This clonotype appeared many times. This rearrangement joins TRBV7-8 to TRBJ2-3; 11 bases line up with TRBD2. Germline CDR1 reads SGHVS; CDR2 reads FQNEAQ. This CDR3 has 17 amino acids. V lost 2 bases, J lost 5 bases, and 9 bases stayed unmatched. The CDR3 reads CASSLQRLAGGLDTQYF. The CDR3 bases are TGTGCCAGCAGCTTACAAAGGCTAGCGGGGGGCCTAGATACGCAGTATTTT.

This clonotype was seen only a few times. The J gene is TRBJ2-3, the V gene TRBV5-1; TRBD2 matches 16 bases. Germline-derived CDR1 and CDR2 are SGHRS and YFSETQ. V trimming: 4 bases; J trimming: 0 bases; junction bases outside the gene matches: 5. The CDR3 has 18 amino acids. The CDR3 DNA reads as TGCGCCAGCAGCCTGGGACTAGCGGGGGGGCTTAGCACAGATACGCAGTATTTT. Its protein is CASSLGLAGGLSTDTQYF. Looking up the rest from reference TRBV5-1 and TRBJ2-3 gives the full variable domain: KAGVTQTPRYLIKTRGQQVTLSCSPISGHRSVSWYQQTPGQGLQFLFEYFSETQRNKGNFPGRFSGRQFSNSRSEMNVSTLELGDSALYLCASSLGLAGGLSTDTQYFGPGTRLTVL.

This clonotype has only a few counts. The chain couples TRBV27 to TRBJ1-1; a weak D match, TRBD1 (5 bases). Trimming took 8 bases from V and 8 from J, leaving 12 bases between them. Germline V CDR1 and CDR2: MNHEY, SMNVEV (reference sequence). This CDR3 spans 11 amino acids. CDR3 nucleotide sequence: TGTGCCAGCCTCTGGGGGACGGAAGCTTTCTTT. Its protein product is CASLWGTEAFF.

The sample holds a few counts of this clonotype. V gene TRBV4-3 combines with J gene TRBJ2-3; 8 positions agree with TRBD1. The V segment lost 2 bases and the J segment 5 bases; nucleotides outside the gene matches: 6. The CDR3 sequence is 15 residues long. The germline gives CDR1 LGHNA, CDR2 YSLEER. Written as DNA, the CDR3 is TGCGCCAGCAGCCAACAGCAGGGGGCGGGAGATACGCAGTATTTT. Translation gives CASSQQQGAGDTQYF.